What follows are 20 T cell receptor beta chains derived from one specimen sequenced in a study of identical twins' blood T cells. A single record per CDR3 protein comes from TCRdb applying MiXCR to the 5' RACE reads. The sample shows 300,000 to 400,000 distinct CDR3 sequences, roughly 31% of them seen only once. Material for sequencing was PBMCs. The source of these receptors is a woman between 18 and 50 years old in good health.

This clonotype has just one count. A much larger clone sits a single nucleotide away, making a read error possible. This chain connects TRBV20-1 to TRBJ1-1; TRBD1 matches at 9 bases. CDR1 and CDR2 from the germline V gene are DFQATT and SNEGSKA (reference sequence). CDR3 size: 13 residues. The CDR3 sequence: CRAYRGPVTEAFF. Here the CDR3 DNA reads TGCAGAGCTTACAGGGGGCCGGTTACTGAAGCTTTCTTT.

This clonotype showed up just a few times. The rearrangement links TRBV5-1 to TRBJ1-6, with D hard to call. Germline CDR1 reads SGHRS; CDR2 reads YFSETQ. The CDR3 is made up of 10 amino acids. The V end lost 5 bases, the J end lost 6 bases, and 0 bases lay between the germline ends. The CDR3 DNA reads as TGCGCCAGCAGTAATTCACCCCTCCACTTT. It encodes CASSNSPLHF.

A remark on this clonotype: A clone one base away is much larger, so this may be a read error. The CDR3 loop reads CASKAPPGNTGELFF. CDR3 coding DNA: TGTGCCAGCAAGGCCCCGCCCGGGAACACCGGGGAGCTGTTTTTT. The rearrangement uses TRBV6-2 or TRBV6-3 and TRBJ2-2; D is undetermined. CDR1 and CDR2 (germline): MNHEY, SVGEGT. CDR3 length: 15 amino acids. Trimming removed 7 bases at V and 1 base at J, with 13 bases between.

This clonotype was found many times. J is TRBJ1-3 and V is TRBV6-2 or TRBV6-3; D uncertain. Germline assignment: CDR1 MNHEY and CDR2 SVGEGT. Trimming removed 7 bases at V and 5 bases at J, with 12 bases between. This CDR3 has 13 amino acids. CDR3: CASNDRDRNTIYF. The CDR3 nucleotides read TGTGCCAGCAACGACCGGGATCGAAACACCATATATTTT.

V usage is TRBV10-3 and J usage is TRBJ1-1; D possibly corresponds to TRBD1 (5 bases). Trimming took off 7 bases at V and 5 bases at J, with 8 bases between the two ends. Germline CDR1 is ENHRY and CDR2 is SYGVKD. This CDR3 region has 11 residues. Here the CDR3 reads CAITRGTEAFF. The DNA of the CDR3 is TGTGCCATCACCCGGGGGACTGAAGCTTTCTTT.

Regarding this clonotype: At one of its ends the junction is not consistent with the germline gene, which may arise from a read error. The CDR3 DNA is TGCAATGCTAGGGAGTACCTCGGGCCCCAGCATTTT. Its protein is CNAREYLGPQHF. The rearrangement uses TRBV20-1 and TRBJ1-5; D is ambiguous. CDR1 is DFQATT and CDR2 is SNEGSKA in the germline V gene (reference sequence). The CDR3 covers 12 residues.

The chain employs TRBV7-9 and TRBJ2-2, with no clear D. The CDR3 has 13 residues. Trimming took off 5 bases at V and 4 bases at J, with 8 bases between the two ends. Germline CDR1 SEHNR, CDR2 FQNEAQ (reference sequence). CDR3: CASSPRSTGELFF. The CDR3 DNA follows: TGTGCCAGCAGCCCCAGGAGCACCGGGGAGCTGTTTTTT.

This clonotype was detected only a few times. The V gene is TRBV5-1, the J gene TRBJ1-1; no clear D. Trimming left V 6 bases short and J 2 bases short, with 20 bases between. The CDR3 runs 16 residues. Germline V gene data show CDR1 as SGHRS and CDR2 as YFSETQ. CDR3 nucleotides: TGCGCCAGCAACACACAACCCGGACTGACCAACACTGAAGCTTTCTTT. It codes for CASNTQPGLTNTEAFF.

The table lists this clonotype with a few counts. The chain's CDR3 is CASSGQGALETEAFF. CDR3 nucleotides: TGTGCCAGCAGCGGTCAGGGGGCTCTTGAAACTGAAGCTTTCTTT. The chain uses TRBV9 and TRBJ1-1, with TRBD1 matching 8 bases. The CDR3 is made up of 15 amino acids. Germline CDR1 reads SGDLS; CDR2 reads YYNGEE. V gave up 3 bases and J gave up 5 bases; unmatched junction bases: 9.

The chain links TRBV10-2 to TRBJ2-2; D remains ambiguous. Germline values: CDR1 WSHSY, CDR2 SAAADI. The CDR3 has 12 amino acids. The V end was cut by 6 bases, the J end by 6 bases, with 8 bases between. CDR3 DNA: TGCGCCAGCAGGATGAGCGCCGGGGAGCTGTTTTTT. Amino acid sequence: CASRMSAGELFF.

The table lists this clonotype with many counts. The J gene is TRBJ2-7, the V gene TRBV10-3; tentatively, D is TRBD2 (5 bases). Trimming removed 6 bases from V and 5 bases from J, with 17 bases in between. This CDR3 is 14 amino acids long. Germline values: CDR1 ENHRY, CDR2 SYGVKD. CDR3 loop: CAIRAFEGSDEQYF. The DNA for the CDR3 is TGTGCCATCAGGGCCTTTGAGGGCTCTGACGAGCAGTACTTC.

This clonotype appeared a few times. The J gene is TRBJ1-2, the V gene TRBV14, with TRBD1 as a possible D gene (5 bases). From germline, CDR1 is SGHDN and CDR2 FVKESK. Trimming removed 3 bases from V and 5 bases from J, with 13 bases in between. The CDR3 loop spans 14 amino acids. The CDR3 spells CASSHLRRGYGYTF. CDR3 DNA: TGTGCCAGCAGCCATTTAAGAAGGGGTTATGGCTACACCTTC.

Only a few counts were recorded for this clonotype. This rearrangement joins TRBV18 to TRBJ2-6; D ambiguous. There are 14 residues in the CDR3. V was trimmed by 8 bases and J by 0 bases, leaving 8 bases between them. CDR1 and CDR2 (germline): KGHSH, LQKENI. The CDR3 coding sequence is TGTGCCAGCCTACACGGCTCTGGGGCCAACGTCCTGACTTTC. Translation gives CASLHGSGANVLTF.

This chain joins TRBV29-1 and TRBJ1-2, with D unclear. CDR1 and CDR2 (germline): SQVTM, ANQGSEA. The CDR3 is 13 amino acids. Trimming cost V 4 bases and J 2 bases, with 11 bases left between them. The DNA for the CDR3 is TGCAGCGTTGGTGGCAGTACGAACTATGGCTACACCTTC. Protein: CSVGGSTNYGYTF.

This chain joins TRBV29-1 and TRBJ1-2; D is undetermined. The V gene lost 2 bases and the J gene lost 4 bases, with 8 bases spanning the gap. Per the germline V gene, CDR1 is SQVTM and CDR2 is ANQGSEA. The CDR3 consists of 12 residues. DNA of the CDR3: TGCAGCGTTGAAAGTCAGGCCTATGGCTACACCTTC. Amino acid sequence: CSVESQAYGYTF.

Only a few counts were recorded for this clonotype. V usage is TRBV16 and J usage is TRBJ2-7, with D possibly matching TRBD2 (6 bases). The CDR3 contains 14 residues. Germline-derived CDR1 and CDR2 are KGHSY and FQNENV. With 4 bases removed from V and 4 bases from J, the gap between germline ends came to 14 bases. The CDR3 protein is CASSLSTSGYEQYF. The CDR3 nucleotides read TGTGCCAGCAGCCTTTCGACAAGCGGGTACGAGCAGTACTTC. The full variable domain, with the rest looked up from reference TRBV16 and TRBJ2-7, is GEEVAQTPKHLVRGEGQKAKLYCAPIKGHSYVFWYQQVLKNEFKFLISFQNENVFDETGMPKERFSAKCLPNSPCSLEIQATKLEDSAVYFCASSLSTSGYEQYFGPGTRLTVT.

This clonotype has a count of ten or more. This CDR3 is CASSLGTAGNTIYF. The CDR3, as DNA: TGTGCCAGCAGCTTAGGGACGGCGGGAAACACCATATATTTT. The gene calls are TRBV7-9 and TRBJ1-3; D is ambiguous. Trimming cost V 1 base and J 4 bases, with 8 bases left between them. In germline, CDR1 is SEHNR, CDR2 FQNEAQ (reference sequence). The CDR3 has 14 amino acids.

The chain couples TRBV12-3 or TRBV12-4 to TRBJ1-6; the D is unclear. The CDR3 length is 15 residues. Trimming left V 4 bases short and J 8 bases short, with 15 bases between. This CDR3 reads CASSSRTYLYSPLHF. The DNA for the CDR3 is TGTGCCAGCAGTTCCCGGACCTATCTTTATTCACCCCTCCACTTT.

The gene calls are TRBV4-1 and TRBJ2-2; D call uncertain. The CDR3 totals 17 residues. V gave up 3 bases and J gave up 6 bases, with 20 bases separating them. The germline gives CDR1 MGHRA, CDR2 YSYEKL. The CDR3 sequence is CASSQTLWGSGPGELFF. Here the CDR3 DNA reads TGCGCCAGCAGCCAGACCTTGTGGGGATCCGGACCCGGGGAGCTGTTTTTT.

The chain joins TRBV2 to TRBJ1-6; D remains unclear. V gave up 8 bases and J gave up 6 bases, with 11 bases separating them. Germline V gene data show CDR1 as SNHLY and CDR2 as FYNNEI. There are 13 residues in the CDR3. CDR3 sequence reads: CASLRELNSPLHF. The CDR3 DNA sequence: TGTGCCAGCCTGCGTGAACTTAATTCACCCCTCCACTTT.